This T cell receptor (beta chain) was profiled in a study of blood T cell repertoires in COVID-19. Those who participated ranged in age from 18 to 89 years and resided in about two dozen US areas. Allocation to cohorts depended on clinical history reported by the participants. Original data processing: Reference gene primer amplification gave nucleated cell count estimates. Using immunoSEQ multiplex PCR, the repertoire was profiled, and TCRdb retains in-frame clones only, with some absent. That table furnishes V, J and clone size, whereas the DNA furnished D and trimming. The sample consists of about 220,000 clones, 80% to 85% of them appearing once. The V end lost 0 bases, the J end lost 5 bases, and 5 bases lay between the germline ends. The length of the CDR3 is 13 residues. CDR1 SGDLS and CDR2 YYNGEE come from the germline V gene.

Material: PBMCs or T cells enriched from blood (not recorded which). The chain links TRBV9 to TRBJ1-4, with D unclear. The origin of this receptor is a woman in her forties who had recovered from COVID-19. The DNA of the CDR3 is TGTGCCAGCAGCGTAGGGCCCAATGAAAAACTGTTTTTT. Translation gives CASSVGPNEKLFF. The variable domain in full, with the rest retrieved from reference TRBV9 and TRBJ1-4, is DSGVTQTPKHLITATGQRVTLRCSPRSGDLSVYWYQQSLDQGLQFLIQYYNGEERAKGNILERFSAQQFPDLHSELNLSSLELGDSALYFCASSVGPNEKLFFGSGTQLSVL.